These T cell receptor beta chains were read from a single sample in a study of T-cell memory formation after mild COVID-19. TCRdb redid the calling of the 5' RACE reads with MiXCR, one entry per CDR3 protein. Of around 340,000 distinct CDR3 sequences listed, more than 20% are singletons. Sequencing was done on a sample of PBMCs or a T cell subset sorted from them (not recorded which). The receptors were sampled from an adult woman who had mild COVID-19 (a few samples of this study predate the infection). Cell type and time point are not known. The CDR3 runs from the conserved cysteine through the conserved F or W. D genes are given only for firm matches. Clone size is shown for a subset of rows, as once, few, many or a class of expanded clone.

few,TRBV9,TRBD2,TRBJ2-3,CASSVADGRDTQYF,TGTGCCAGCAGCGTAGCGGACGGGAGGGATACGCAGTATTTT
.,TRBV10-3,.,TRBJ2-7,CAISERGAYEQYF,TGTGCCATCAGTGAGCGAGGAGCCTACGAGCAGTACTTC
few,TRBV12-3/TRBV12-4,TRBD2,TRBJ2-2,CASSLGLAGENTGELFF,TGTGCCAGCAGTCTTGGACTAGCGGGAGAGAACACCGGGGAGCTGTTTTTT
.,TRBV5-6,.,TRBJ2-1,CASSLPLVLNNEQFF,TGTGCCAGCAGCTTGCCACTAGTTCTAAACAATGAGCAGTTCTTC
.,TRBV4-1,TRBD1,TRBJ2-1,CASSPHEGQGSNDEQFF,TGCGCCAGCAGCCCGCATGAAGGACAGGGAAGTAACGATGAGCAGTTCTTC
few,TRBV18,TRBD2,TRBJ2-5,CASSPPLAGGRETQYF,TGTGCCAGCTCACCACCGTTAGCGGGAGGCCGAGAGACCCAGTACTTC
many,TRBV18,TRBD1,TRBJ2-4,CASSPPMARGLVTKNIQYF,TGTGCCAGCTCACCACCGATGGCCAGGGGGCTCGTAACCAAAAACATTCAGTACTTC
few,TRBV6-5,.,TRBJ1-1,CASSQLLGQHTEAFF,TGTGCCAGCAGTCAACTTCTTGGACAGCACACTGAAGCTTTCTTT
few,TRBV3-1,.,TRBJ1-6,CASSPRDGPFAYNSPLHF,TGTGCCAGCAGCCCCCGGGACGGACCCTTCGCCTATAATTCACCCCTCCACTTT
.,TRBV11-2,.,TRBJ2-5,CASSAQGETQYF,TGTGCCAGCAGCGCCCAAGGAGAGACCCAGTACTTC
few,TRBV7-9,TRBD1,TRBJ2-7,CASSNQGARVGEQYF,TGTGCCAGCAGCAACCAGGGGGCCAGGGTAGGCGAGCAGTACTTC
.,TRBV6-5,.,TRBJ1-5,CATSGTGTQDQPQHF,TGTGCCACCAGTGGAACGGGGACACAAGATCAGCCCCAGCATTTT